These T cell receptor beta chains were read from a single sample in a study of blood T cell repertoires in COVID-19. The protocol was immunoSEQ multiplex PCR, while the TCRdb copy is restricted to in-frame clones and leaves out a portion. In the table there are 50,000 to 70,000 clones, approximately 80% of which are singletons. Sequenced input: peripheral blood. The receptor source for this set is a woman aged 55-69 years with acute or convalescent COVID-19. Each CDR3 is given with its conserved first and last residue. Each record gives: CDR3 DNA, CDR3 protein, clone size, D gene, V gene, J gene. D genes are given only for firm matches. Size is stated for part of the rows, as once, few or many counts, or as a class when the clone is expanded.

CDR3nt: TGCGCCAGCAGCCGTAGTGGTTCCACTGAAGCTTTCTTT
CDR3aa: CASSRSGSTEAFF
abundance: .
d_gene: .
v_gene: TRBV5-1
j_gene: TRBJ1-1

CDR3nt: TGCGCCAGCAGTCTAGCGGGGGGGTACCAAGAGACCCAGTACTTC
CDR3aa: CASSLAGGYQETQYF
abundance: few
d_gene: TRBD2
v_gene: TRBV10-2
j_gene: TRBJ2-5

CDR3nt: TGTGCCAGCAGCACCCAGGGGGGCTACGAGCAGTACTTC
CDR3aa: CASSTQGGYEQYF
abundance: .
d_gene: .
v_gene: TRBV7-3
j_gene: TRBJ2-7

CDR3nt: TGTGCCTGGAGTCCACAGGCTAACGGGGAGCTGTTTTTT
CDR3aa: CAWSPQANGELFF
abundance: .
d_gene: .
v_gene: TRBV30
j_gene: TRBJ2-2

CDR3nt: TGTGCCAGCAGCCAGATGGACAGTCCTTCTAACTATGGCTACACCTTC
CDR3aa: CASSQMDSPSNYGYTF
abundance: .
d_gene: .
v_gene: TRBV3-1/TRBV3-2
j_gene: TRBJ1-2

CDR3nt: TGTGCCAGCAGTGAAGGGGATAATTCACCCCTCCACTTT
CDR3aa: CASSEGDNSPLHF
abundance: .
d_gene: .
v_gene: TRBV6-4
j_gene: TRBJ1-6

CDR3nt: TGTGCCAGCAGTTACGGACAGGACCAAGAGACCCAGTACTTC
CDR3aa: CASSYGQDQETQYF
abundance: .
d_gene: TRBD1
v_gene: TRBV6-5
j_gene: TRBJ2-5

CDR3nt: TGTGCCAGCAGCTTAGGGCAGGGGGCGGCGAACTATGGCTACACCTTC
CDR3aa: CASSLGQGAANYGYTF
abundance: .
d_gene: TRBD1
v_gene: TRBV7-9
j_gene: TRBJ1-2

CDR3nt: TGTGCCAGCAGCGCGGGACAGGGGCCTTCCTACGAGCAGTACTTC
CDR3aa: CASSAGQGPSYEQYF
abundance: .
d_gene: TRBD1
v_gene: TRBV9
j_gene: TRBJ2-7

CDR3nt: TGCGCCAGCAATGGGGGGGGGCCCTCCTACGAGCAGTACTTC
CDR3aa: CASNGGGPSYEQYF
abundance: .
d_gene: .
v_gene: TRBV5-1
j_gene: TRBJ2-7